These T cell receptor beta chains were read from a single sample in a study of cytomegalovirus exposure and HLA in healthy donors. Assay used: immunoSEQ multiplex PCR; TCRdb lists only in-frame clones, some missing. This sample's clone table lists approximately 150,000 clones. Sequenced material: PBMCs. Every receptor here comes from a woman aged 40 to 50 in good health and CMV-seronegative. Each CDR3 is given with its conserved first and last residue.

v_call: TRBV7-3
j_call: TRBJ2-3
cdr3_aa: CASSAAGAKDTQYF

v_call: TRBV6-1
j_call: TRBJ2-7
cdr3_aa: CASRLGHPYEQYF

v_call: TRBV6-5
j_call: TRBJ1-5
cdr3_aa: CASRRTGFNQPQHF

v_call: TRBV6-5
j_call: TRBJ2-1
cdr3_aa: CASSPGLAGGRQFF

v_call: TRBV6-1
j_call: TRBJ1-5
cdr3_aa: CASSEMGARNQPQHF

v_call: TRBV7-9
j_call: TRBJ2-5
cdr3_aa: CASSPAAGRETQYF

v_call: TRBV19
j_call: TRBJ1-2
cdr3_aa: CASSPGQANGYTF

v_call: TRBV6-5
j_call: TRBJ2-3
cdr3_aa: CASGRGREDTQYF

v_call: TRBV7-2
j_call: TRBJ1-2
cdr3_aa: CASSLAQLAASYGYTF

v_call: TRBV10-3
j_call: TRBJ2-1
cdr3_aa: CAISGDNLSYNEQFF

v_call: TRBV7-2
j_call: TRBJ1-1
cdr3_aa: CASSLGMRTEAFF

v_call: TRBV5-4
j_call: TRBJ2-1
cdr3_aa: CASSLETGTGLNEQFF

v_call: TRBV5-5
j_call: TRBJ1-4
cdr3_aa: CASGYEPRGTNEKLFF

v_call: TRBV4-2
j_call: TRBJ2-3
cdr3_aa: CASSQGGAAGGHGTDTQYF

v_call: TRBV5-1
j_call: TRBJ2-2
cdr3_aa: CASKEGQPNTGELFF

v_call: TRBV14
j_call: TRBJ2-6
cdr3_aa: CASSQDQRGGWGAGANVLTF

v_call: TRBV7-2
j_call: TRBJ2-5
cdr3_aa: CASSTTGLETQYF

v_call: TRBV7-3
j_call: TRBJ2-3
cdr3_aa: CASSLIGGRVDRGADTQYF

v_call: TRBV10-3
j_call: TRBJ1-3
cdr3_aa: CAISDSNSGNTIYF

v_call: TRBV10-3
j_call: TRBJ1-1
cdr3_aa: CAISAGLANTEAFF

v_call: TRBV7-9
j_call: TRBJ1-3
cdr3_aa: CASNRGPGNTIYF

v_call: TRBV27
j_call: .
cdr3_aa: CASTLQGAREQYF

v_call: TRBV7-6
j_call: TRBJ2-2
cdr3_aa: CASSLAGLGRASNTGELFF

v_call: TRBV5-1
j_call: TRBJ1-5
cdr3_aa: CASSLSPTGGGNQPQHF

v_call: TRBV7-2
j_call: TRBJ1-3
cdr3_aa: CASSLAAGGNTIYF

v_call: TRBV19
j_call: TRBJ2-2
cdr3_aa: CASSMYGQLGTGELFF

v_call: TRBV4-3
j_call: TRBJ1-2
cdr3_aa: CASSQVVRESIYGYTF

v_call: TRBV27
j_call: TRBJ1-6
cdr3_aa: CASSIYPGTGASPLHF

v_call: TRBV7-2
j_call: TRBJ1-3
cdr3_aa: CASSLGNSGFGNTIYF

v_call: TRBV5-6
j_call: TRBJ2-7
cdr3_aa: CASSRLSGARPYEQYF

v_call: TRBV10-3
j_call: TRBJ1-3
cdr3_aa: CAIRDTIGQESAGRPGNTIYF

v_call: TRBV9
j_call: TRBJ1-1
cdr3_aa: CASSPTGRGDTEAFF

v_call: TRBV25-1
j_call: TRBJ2-1
cdr3_aa: CASSSSGTGGRNEQFF

v_call: TRBV4-1
j_call: TRBJ2-6
cdr3_aa: CASSQRGFSSGANVLTF

v_call: TRBV7-9
j_call: TRBJ2-5
cdr3_aa: CASSYRTGQETQYF

v_call: TRBV7-2
j_call: TRBJ1-5
cdr3_aa: CASSPGTGGGQPQHF

v_call: TRBV18
j_call: .
cdr3_aa: CASSPPGQASYEQYF

v_call: TRBV28
j_call: TRBJ2-5
cdr3_aa: CASSSTGTSGGLETQYF

v_call: TRBV7-8
j_call: TRBJ2-7
cdr3_aa: CASSLVFYEQYF

v_call: TRBV7-9
j_call: TRBJ2-5
cdr3_aa: CASSQQGWYQETQYF

v_call: TRBV5-6
j_call: TRBJ1-1
cdr3_aa: CASTRRGLNTEAFF

v_call: TRBV7-2
j_call: TRBJ2-5
cdr3_aa: CASSPQRGPQETQYF

v_call: TRBV28
j_call: TRBJ1-6
cdr3_aa: CASSQQGNNSPLHF

v_call: TRBV29-1
j_call: TRBJ1-1
cdr3_aa: CSVDKGLLAEAFF

v_call: TRBV28
j_call: TRBJ1-5
cdr3_aa: CASSLPNPRKSNQPQHF

v_call: TRBV4-2
j_call: TRBJ2-7
cdr3_aa: CASSGKEGTGSYEQYF

v_call: TRBV13
j_call: TRBJ2-2
cdr3_aa: CASSRPVGGPAELFF

v_call: TRBV27
j_call: TRBJ2-7
cdr3_aa: CASSSEGAGSYEQYF

v_call: TRBV7-9
j_call: TRBJ2-4
cdr3_aa: CASSSLTVNIQYF

v_call: TRBV5-1
j_call: TRBJ2-3
cdr3_aa: CASRGGPQSTDTQYF

v_call: TRBV6-1
j_call: TRBJ1-1
cdr3_aa: CASSGRGAGYTEAFF

v_call: TRBV5-1
j_call: TRBJ2-2
cdr3_aa: CASSRVTGGRTGELFF

v_call: TRBV5-1
j_call: TRBJ1-1
cdr3_aa: CASSWRRGNAEAFF

v_call: TRBV7-2
j_call: TRBJ1-2
cdr3_aa: CASSLGARSFYGYTF

v_call: TRBV28
j_call: TRBJ1-4
cdr3_aa: CASSSGQATNEKLFF

v_call: TRBV6-5
j_call: TRBJ1-2
cdr3_aa: CASSYFQGRYGYTF

v_call: TRBV10-3
j_call: TRBJ1-4
cdr3_aa: CAISEVGAGGGEKLFF